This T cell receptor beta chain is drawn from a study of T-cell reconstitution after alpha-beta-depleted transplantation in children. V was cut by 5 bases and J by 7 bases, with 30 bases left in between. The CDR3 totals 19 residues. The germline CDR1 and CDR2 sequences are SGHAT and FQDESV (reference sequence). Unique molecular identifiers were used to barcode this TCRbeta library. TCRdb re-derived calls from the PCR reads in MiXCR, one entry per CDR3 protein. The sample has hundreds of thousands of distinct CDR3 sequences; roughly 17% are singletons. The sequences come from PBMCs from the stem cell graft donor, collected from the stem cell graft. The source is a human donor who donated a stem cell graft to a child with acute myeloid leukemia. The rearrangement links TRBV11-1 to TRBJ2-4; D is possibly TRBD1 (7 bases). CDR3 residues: CASSASTTGDGGKRNIQYF. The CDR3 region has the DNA TGTGCCAGCAGCGCTAGCACAACAGGGGATGGAGGGAAAAGGAACATTCAGTACTTC.